This TCR beta chain came from a study of cytomegalovirus exposure and HLA in healthy donors. The CDR3 extends over 16 amino acids. The germline V and J ends were trimmed by 5 bases and 0 bases, with 13 bases remaining between them. The germline V gene has CDR1 SSHAT and CDR2 FNYEAQ (reference sequence). The study drew the donors from its approximately 110-subject validation cohort, separate from the approximately 700-subject first cohort. Here immunoSEQ multiplex PCR was the method, and the copy in TCRdb shows in-frame clones only, minus some. The sample includes 100,000 to 150,000 clones, roughly 89% of them seen just once.

The genes are TRBV7-7 and TRBJ2-2, with a weak D call TRBD2 (5 bases). The clonotype was recovered from a woman younger than 30 in good health and CMV-seronegative. The sequencing input was PBMCs. The CDR3 sequence is CASSLRGGPNTGELFF. In DNA, the CDR3 is TGTGCCAGCAGCCTACGAGGAGGCCCGAACACCGGGGAGCTGTTTTTT.